The clone carrying this TCR beta chain has a count of ten or more. Via MiXCR, TCRdb re-called the 5' RACE reads, giving one row per CDR3 protein. This table holds approximately 77,000 distinct CDR3 sequences, about 9.5% found once. The source of the sample is a study of neurological immune-mediated disorders. Source material was 2 million unsorted PBMCs, stored at -80 °C in RNAlater. Germline loops: CDR1 LGHDT, CDR2 YNNKEL (reference sequence). The CDR3 has 13 residues. J was trimmed by 2 bases and V by 6 bases; bases with no gene match: 2. V and J are TRBV3-1 and TRBJ2-5; 8 bases agree with TRBD2. The specimen sequenced was PBMCs. The clonotype comes from a man aged 50 to 60 in good health. The DNA for the CDR3 is TGTGCCAGCAGGGTAGCGGGGCAAGAGACCCAGTACTTC. Its translation is CASRVAGQETQYF.